This T cell receptor beta chain was captured by sequencing in a study of radiotherapy plus CTLA-4 blockade in lung cancer (dated by TCRdb to the late 2010s). Turning to the overall study: Objective responses occurred in 15% to 20% of enrolled patients, and 30% to 40% achieved disease control.

Focal radiation therapy combined with CTLA-4 blockade (ipilimumab) was tested in patients with chemo-refractory metastatic non-small-cell lung cancer. A few counts support this clone. The antigen this receptor binds is unknown. Per-base qualities were not stored, and no clone one base away is much larger. The investigation overall reported the following: After treatment with radiotherapy and ipilimumab, TCR clones that originated in tumors expanded in peripheral blood. Increased serum interferon-beta after radiation, together with early dynamic changes in blood T cell clones, were reported to be the strongest predictors of response.

Library construction relied on the immunoSEQ multiplex PCR assay. Sourced from immuneACCESS, this table was stored by TCRdb with only in-frame sequences that have V and J called. A share of the clones is absent; for the studies checked, an unresolved V gene accounts for under half, and the remainder has no known explanation. Counted in this sample were roughly 69,000 clones; 60% to 80% of them appeared once. The leading ten clones occupy about a sixth of the sample. The germline V gene sets CDR1 to SNHLY and CDR2 to FYNNEI. The CDR3, cysteine through phenylalanine, is 15 amino acids long. Of the read, only the CDR3 DNA is kept; its 45 bases are in frame from base 1. Between the V and J ends, shortened by 6 bases and 2 bases respectively, the junction contains 14 bases.

The sequence was collected from a human donor with non-small cell lung cancer whose response to radiotherapy plus ipilimumab could not be evaluated. Some clones in this sample may be carry-over from other donors' samples. The sample in question was peripheral blood, obtained from a patient treated with radiotherapy plus ipilimumab. This sequence uses TRBV2 and TRBJ1-3; tentative D gene TRBD1, with 5 bases matching. For the CDR3, the sequence is CASSRAGDAGNTIYF. The DNA sequence is given as TGTGCCAGCAGCCGAGCGGGGGACGCTGGAAACACCATATATTTT.